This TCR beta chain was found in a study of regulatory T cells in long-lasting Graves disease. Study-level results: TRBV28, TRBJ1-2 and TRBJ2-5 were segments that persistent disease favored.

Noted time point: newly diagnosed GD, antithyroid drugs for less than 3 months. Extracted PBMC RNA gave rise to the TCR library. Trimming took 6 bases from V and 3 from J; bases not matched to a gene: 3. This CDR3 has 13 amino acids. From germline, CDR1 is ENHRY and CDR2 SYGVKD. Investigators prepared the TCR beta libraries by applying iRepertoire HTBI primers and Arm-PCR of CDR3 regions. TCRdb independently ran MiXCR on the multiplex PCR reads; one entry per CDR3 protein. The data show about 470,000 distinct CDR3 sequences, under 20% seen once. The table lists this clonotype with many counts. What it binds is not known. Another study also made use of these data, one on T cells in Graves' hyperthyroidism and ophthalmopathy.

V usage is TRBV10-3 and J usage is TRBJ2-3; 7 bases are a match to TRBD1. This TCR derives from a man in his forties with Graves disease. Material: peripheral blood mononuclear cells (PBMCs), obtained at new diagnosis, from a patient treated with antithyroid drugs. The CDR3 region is CAISLQGTDTQYF. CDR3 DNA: TGTGCCATCAGCTTACAGGGGACAGATACGCAGTATTTT.